This T cell receptor beta chain was retrieved from a study of patients and donors after allogeneic stem cell transplantation (TCRdb year 2020). This clonotype was found a few times. Its recognized antigen is unknown. One base away there is no much larger clone; base qualities are not given. Trimming costs V 6 bases and J 8 bases, and their ends lie 16 bases apart. The CDR3 contains 14 residues, cysteine and phenylalanine counted. Left in the record is the CDR3 DNA by itself, 42 bases read in frame from the first base. The germline V gene sets CDR1 to LGHNA and CDR2 to YNFKEQ. Library construction relied on RT-PCR. The instrument given in TCRdb is NextSeq 550. TCRdb's own reprocessing of the public reads used fastp at Q25 and MiXCR and kept productive beta chains. Entries that share a CDR3 protein sequence are merged under the most common genes and DNA. The sample includes about 110,000 distinct CDR3 sequences, with around 38% observed a single time. Roughly 30% of the sample is in the top ten clones.

This clonotype was obtained from a human donor who was either an allogeneic HSCT recipient or a stem cell or donor lymphocyte infusion donor (not recorded which). It is not recorded whose cells these are; they may come from a transplant donor. The chain is assembled from TRBV4-2 and TRBJ1-4, with the D gene call left open. Specimen: blood, either unsorted or a sorted T cell fraction (not recorded which). The CDR3 region has the sequence CASSPRTLAEKLFF. The DNA reads as follows: TGTGCCAGCAGTCCCAGGACCCTGGCCGAAAAACTGTTTTTT.